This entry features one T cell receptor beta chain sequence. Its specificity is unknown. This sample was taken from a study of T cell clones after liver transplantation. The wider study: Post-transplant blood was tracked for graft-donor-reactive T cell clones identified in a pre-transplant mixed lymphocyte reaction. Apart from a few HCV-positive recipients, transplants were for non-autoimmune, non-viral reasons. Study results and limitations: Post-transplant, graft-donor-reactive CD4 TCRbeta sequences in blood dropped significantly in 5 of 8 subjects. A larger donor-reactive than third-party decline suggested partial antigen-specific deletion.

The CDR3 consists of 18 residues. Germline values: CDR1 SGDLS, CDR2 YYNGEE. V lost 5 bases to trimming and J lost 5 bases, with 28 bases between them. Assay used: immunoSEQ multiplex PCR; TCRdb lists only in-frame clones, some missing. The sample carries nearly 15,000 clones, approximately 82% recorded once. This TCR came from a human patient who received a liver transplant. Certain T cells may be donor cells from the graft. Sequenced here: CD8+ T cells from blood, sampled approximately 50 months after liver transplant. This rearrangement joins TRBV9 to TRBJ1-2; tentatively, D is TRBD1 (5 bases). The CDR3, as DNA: TGTGCCAGCAGAGGGACGCCGGATGATACTGGCGTCCTTTATGGCTACACCTTC. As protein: CASRGTPDDTGVLYGYTF.